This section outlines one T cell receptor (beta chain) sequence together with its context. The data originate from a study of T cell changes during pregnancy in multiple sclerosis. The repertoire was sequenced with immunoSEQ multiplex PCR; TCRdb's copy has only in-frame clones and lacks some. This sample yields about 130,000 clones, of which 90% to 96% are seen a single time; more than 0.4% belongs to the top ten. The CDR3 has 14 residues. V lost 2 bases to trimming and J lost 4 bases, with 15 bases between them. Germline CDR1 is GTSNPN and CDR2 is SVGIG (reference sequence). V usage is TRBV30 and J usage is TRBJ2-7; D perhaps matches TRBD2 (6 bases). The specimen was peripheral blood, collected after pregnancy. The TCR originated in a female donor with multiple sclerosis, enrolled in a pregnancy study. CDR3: CAWSTSGEEYEQYF. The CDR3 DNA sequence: TGTGCCTGGAGTACCTCGGGAGAGGAATACGAGCAGTACTTC. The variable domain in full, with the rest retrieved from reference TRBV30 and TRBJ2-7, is SQTIHQWPATLVQPVGSPLSLECTVEGTSNPNLYWYRQAAGRGLQLLFYSVGIGQISSEVPQNLSASRPQDRQFILSSKKLLLSDSGFYLCAWSTSGEEYEQYFGPGTRLTVT.